This T cell receptor beta chain stems from a study of response to subunit inactivated influenza vaccine. This CDR3 contains 13 residues. The germline V gene encodes CDR1 SQVTM and CDR2 ANQGSEA. Trimming left V 7 bases short and J 4 bases short, with 14 bases between. This clonotype was found many times. TCRdb reprocessed the RT-PCR reads via MiXCR and lists one record per CDR3 protein. This repertoire shows more than 550,000 distinct CDR3 sequences, roughly 10% found once; its top ten account for 11%. These same data were also listed under a study on T cells expressing NK-cell markers. According to that study: The authors made TCR beta cDNA libraries by 5'RACE template switching. This switching added a universal primer site and UMIs. Sequencing of TCR beta repertoires drew on sorted CD3+CD56+NKG2C+, CD3+CD56+NKG2C- and CD3+CD56-NKG2C+ T cells. Just one sequenced donor of eight was HCMV-seronegative, while seven were seropositive. The dominant NKG2C+ clonotypes represented roughly 1.0-7.5% of CD8+ T cells in six donors.

The TCR comes from a man aged 45-65 years who received an inactivated influenza vaccine. The chain is built from TRBV29-1 and TRBJ1-5; D is unclear. The sample here was PBMCs from blood, taken on the day of vaccination. In DNA form, the CDR3 reads TGCAGCGCTTCCCTCGGGCTGAATCAGCCCCAGCATTTT. Its protein is CSASLGLNQPQHF.